The 8 T cell receptor beta chains in this list originate from one sample, sequenced in a study of HIV-infected patients and healthy controls (dated by TCRdb to the mid-2010s). The receptor library was made with 5' RACE. The instrument given in TCRdb is Illumina MiSeq. Clones were called with MiXCR by TCRdb after fastp trimmed the public reads at Q25, and only in-frame beta chains were retained. Rows with one shared CDR3 protein collapse into an entry with the most common genes and DNA. The sample profile shows 18,000 or so distinct CDR3 sequences; less than 20% of them were found once. The ten largest clones take up roughly 24% of the sample. Sequencing used CD8+ T cells from blood. The receptor set was obtained from a human donor in good health.

Ten or more counts support this clonotype. The chain carries TRBV6-5 and TRBJ2-5, with a tentative D call TRBD2 (5 bases). CDR1 is MNHEY, CDR2 SVGAGI, per germline. The CDR3 is 14 amino acids. The V end was cut by 0 bases, the J end by 5 bases, with 10 bases between. This chain's CDR3 is CASSYSRGWETQYF. CDR3 nucleotide sequence: TGTGCCAGCAGTTACTCCCGGGGTTGGGAGACCCAGTACTTC.

This clonotype was found many times. V and J are TRBV6-2 or TRBV6-3 and TRBJ2-3; either TRBD1 or TRBD2 may supply D (5 bases each). Between the trimmed V and J ends, which lost 0 bases and 3 bases, there was a span of 22 bases. The CDR3 is 19 amino acids. The V gene's germline CDR1 is MNHEY and CDR2 SVGEGT. The CDR3 reads CASSYSRGSAGYETDTQYF. The CDR3 DNA follows: TGTGCCAGCAGTTACTCGAGGGGCTCTGCAGGGTATGAGACAGATACGCAGTATTTT.

Ten or more counts support this clonotype. The chain is built from TRBV6-2 or TRBV6-3 and TRBJ2-3; D ambiguous. Germline V gene sequence: CDR1 MNHEY, CDR2 SVGEGT. V was shortened by 0 bases and J by 0 bases, with 10 bases between the two germline ends. The length of the CDR3 is 16 residues. CDR3 coding DNA: TGTGCCAGCAGTTACTCGATCGGGTACAGCACAGATACGCAGTATTTT. This sequence encodes CASSYSIGYSTDTQYF.

This clonotype was seen many times. The chain carries TRBV20-1 and TRBJ2-1, with TRBD2 matching 8 bases. Trimming at V came to 6 bases and at J to 1 base, leaving 5 bases not matched to a gene. Germline V gene lookup returns CDR1 DFQATT and CDR2 SNEGSKA (reference sequence). The CDR3 has 14 amino acids. The CDR3, as DNA: TGCAGTGCCCGCCCTAGCGGGTCCTACAATGAGCAGTTCTTC. Translation gives CSARPSGSYNEQFF.

This chain joins TRBV2 and TRBJ2-1; TRBD1 matches 10 bases. The length of the CDR3 is 15 residues. CDR1 SNHLY and CDR2 FYNNEI come from the germline V gene. J was trimmed by 2 bases and V by 4 bases; bases with no gene match: 2. In DNA, the CDR3 is TGTGCCAGCAGTGTGGGACAGGGGACCTACAATGAGCAGTTCTTC. Protein: CASSVGQGTYNEQFF.

This clonotype was detected ten times or more. At one of its ends the junction is not consistent with the germline gene, which may arise from a read error. The rearrangement uses TRBV14 and TRBJ2-3; 7 nucleotides align to TRBD1. The CDR3 has 13 residues. Germline V gene sequence: CDR1 SGHDN, CDR2 FVKESK. The CDR3 nucleotides read TGTGCCAGTAGCCAAGGGGGCGGCGATACGCAGTATTTT. Translated, it gives CASSQGGGDTQYF.

This clonotype occurred many times. V gene TRBV13 combines with J gene TRBJ2-3; D may be TRBD2 (6 bases). Trimming stripped 6 bases from V and 4 bases from J, with 14 bases between. Looked up from germline, CDR1 is PRHDT and CDR2 is FYEKMQ (reference sequence). This CDR3 has 14 residues. The CDR3 loop reads CASRPRGGPDTQYF. CDR3 bases: TGTGCCAGCAGACCTCGGGGAGGCCCAGATACGCAGTATTTT. Combining the CDR3 with reference TRBV13 and TRBJ2-3 gives the whole variable domain AAGVIQSPRHLIKEKRETATLKCYPIPRHDTVYWYQQGPGQDPQFLISFYEKMQSDKGSIPDRFSAQQFSDYHSELNMSSLELGDSALYFCASRPRGGPDTQYFGPGTRLTVL.

This clonotype occurred many times. This chain links TRBV7-8 with TRBJ2-6; a possible D gene is TRBD1 (6 bases). This CDR3 spans 17 amino acids. The germline CDR1 and CDR2 sequences are SGHVS and FQNEAQ. The germline V and J ends were trimmed by 0 bases and 6 bases, with 15 bases remaining between them. In DNA, the CDR3 is TGTGCCAGCAGCTTAGCCCTCTCCAGGACAGAGGCCAACGTCCTGACTTTC. Translation gives CASSLALSRTEANVLTF.